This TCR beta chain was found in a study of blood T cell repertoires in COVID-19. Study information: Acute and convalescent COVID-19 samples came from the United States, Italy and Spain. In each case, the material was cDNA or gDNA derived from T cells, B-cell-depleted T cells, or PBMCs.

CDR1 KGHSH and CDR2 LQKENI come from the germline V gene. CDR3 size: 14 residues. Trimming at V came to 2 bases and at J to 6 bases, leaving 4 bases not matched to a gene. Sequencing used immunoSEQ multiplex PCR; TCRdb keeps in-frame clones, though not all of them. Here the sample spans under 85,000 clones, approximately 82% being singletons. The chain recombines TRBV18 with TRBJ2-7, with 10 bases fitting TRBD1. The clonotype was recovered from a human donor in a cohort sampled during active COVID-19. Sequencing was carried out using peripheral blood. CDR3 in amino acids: CASSPATGGSEQYF. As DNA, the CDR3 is TGTGCCAGCTCACCAGCGACAGGGGGCTCCGAGCAGTACTTC.